Below, 29 T cell receptor beta chains from the same sample are listed, as sequenced in a study of T cells in Graves' hyperthyroidism and ophthalmopathy. TCR beta CDR3 regions were amplified from RNA transcripts. HTBI primers were the set used in a first-round RT-PCR of the TCR CDR3. From the multiplex PCR reads, TCRdb called clonotypes with MiXCR, one entry per CDR3 protein. Of a few hundred thousand distinct CDR3 sequences listed, about 15% were seen once; the top ten hold 32%. Sequenced sample: blood. These receptors all stem from a woman aged 25 to 45 with Graves' hyperthyroidism.

The V call is TRBV11-3, the J call TRBJ2-1; 8 bases are shared with TRBD1. The CDR3 extends over 13 amino acids. Looked up from germline, CDR1 is SGHNT and CDR2 is YENEEA. Germline trimming cut 5 bases from V and 10 bases from J; bases unmatched to any gene: 7. This CDR3 reads CASSRAGGREQFF. CDR3 DNA sequence: TGTGCCAGCAGCCGGGCAGGGGGCCGAGAGCAGTTCTTC.

This clonotype has just one count. The missing conserved phenylalanine or tryptophan at the end of this CDR3 makes a read error likely. V and J are TRBV9 and TRBJ2-5, with D perhaps TRBD1 (6 bases). The CDR3 covers 17 residues. The V gene's germline CDR1 is SGDLS and CDR2 YYNGEE. V lost 0 bases and J 2 bases, leaving 17 bases between the germline ends. CDR3 sequence (DNA): TGTGCCAGCAGCGTAGGGGACATTCCTTGGGGACAAGAGACCCAGTACCTC. Translation: CASSVGDIPWGQETQYL.

The CDR3 DNA sequence: TGTGCCAGCAGCGAAGCGGGAGGGCAGGGCAAAAACATTCAGTACTTC. Translating gives CASSEAGGQGKNIQYF. The chain has TRBV7-2 and TRBJ2-4, with 10 bases fitting TRBD2. The CDR3 is made up of 16 amino acids. The germline gives CDR1 SGHTA, CDR2 FQGNSA. With 5 bases clipped from V and 3 bases from J, the junction kept 7 bases outside the gene matches.

V is TRBV3-1 and J is TRBJ2-3; D unclear. Trimming shortened V by 4 bases and J by 2 bases, and 10 bases separated the two germline ends. In germline, CDR1 is LGHDT, CDR2 YNNKEL (reference sequence). The CDR3 contains 14 residues. The CDR3 protein is CASSPRANTDTQYF. DNA of the CDR3: TGTGCCAGCAGCCCCCGGGCTAACACAGATACGCAGTATTTT.

The table lists this clonotype with a few counts. V gene TRBV5-1 combines with J gene TRBJ2-1, with 7 bases lining up with TRBD2. V shed 0 bases, J shed 5 bases, and the junction held 5 bases outside the gene matches. There are 15 residues in the CDR3. Germline CDR1 SGHRS, CDR2 YFSETQ. CDR3 sequence reads: CASSLEPGGDNEQFF. The CDR3 DNA sequence: TGCGCCAGCAGCTTGGAACCGGGAGGAGACAATGAGCAGTTCTTC.

This clonotype showed up just a few times. V and J are TRBV2 and TRBJ2-6; maybe TRBD1 (6 bases). There are 14 residues in the CDR3. Looked up from germline, CDR1 is SNHLY and CDR2 is FYNNEI. Trimming took 7 bases from V and 3 from J, leaving 10 bases between them. DNA for the CDR3: TGTGCCAGCAAAACAGGGAGTGGGGCCAACGTCCTGACTTTC. Its protein product is CASKTGSGANVLTF.

The chain combines TRBV5-1 with TRBJ2-4; 7 nucleotides agree with TRBD2. V dropped 0 bases and J dropped 6; count of bases not matched to a gene: 12. CDR1 and CDR2 from the germline V gene are SGHRS and YFSETQ. CDR3 length equals 17 residues. The CDR3 region has the DNA TGCGCCAGCAGCTTGGAACCACTAGCGAGCCAAGGAAACATTCAGTACTTC. This translates into CASSLEPLASQGNIQYF.

As for this clonotype: Given the absence of the conserved phenylalanine or tryptophan at the CDR3 end, a read error is likely. This chain links TRBV19 with TRBJ2-1; a weak D match, TRBD2 (5 bases). The CDR3 loop spans 14 amino acids. CDR1 and CDR2 from the germline V gene are LNHDA and SQIVND (reference sequence). V was trimmed by 4 bases and J by 6 bases, leaving 13 bases between them. CDR3 amino acids: CASSRTASGNEQFL. CDR3 DNA: TGTGCCAGTAGTAGGACGGCAAGCGGCAATGAGCAGTTCCTC.

A remark on this clonotype: A read error may explain this, as a much larger clone is one base away. The conserved phenylalanine or tryptophan is not found at the CDR3 terminus, so this likely reflects a read error. This chain uses TRBV20-1 with TRBJ2-1, with 7 bases fitting TRBD2. This CDR3 region has 14 residues. The germline V gene has CDR1 DFQATT and CDR2 SNEGSKA (reference sequence). The trim removed 5 bases at V and 4 bases at J, leaving 8 bases unmatched. DNA for the CDR3: TGCAGTGCTGACGGCGGGAGTTTATACAATGAGCAGTTCTCC. Its protein is CSADGGSLYNEQFS.

The CDR3 DNA reads TGTGCCAGCAGTGAAGATGGTGAGCAGTTCTTC. Translating it yields CASSEDGEQFF. The chain employs TRBV6-1 and TRBJ2-1; unclear D gene. The CDR3 runs 11 residues. Deletions cut 1 base from V and 9 bases from J, with 4 bases between. Germline CDR1 reads MNHNS; CDR2 reads SASEGT.

The V call is TRBV20-1, the J call TRBJ2-7; 7 nucleotides line up with TRBD1. Unmatched junction bases numbered 4, after V lost 3 bases and J lost 2 bases. The CDR3 has 13 amino acids. Germline CDR1 is DFQATT and CDR2 is SNEGSKA (reference sequence). The CDR3 DNA sequence: TGCAGTGCTAGGAGGGACAGCACCTACGAGCAGTACTTC. It translates to CSARRDSTYEQYF.

This clonotype was observed many times. CDR3 nucleotides: TGTGCCAGCACTCCTTCGGGATCCTACGAGCAGTACTTC. It specifies CASTPSGSYEQYF. J is TRBJ2-7 and V is TRBV28; weak D call: TRBD2 (5 bases). The V gene's germline CDR1 is MDHEN and CDR2 SYDVKM. The CDR3 extends over 13 amino acids. V was shortened by 7 bases and J by 1 base, with 11 bases between the two germline ends.

J is TRBJ2-7 and V is TRBV7-6; the D is unclear. The CDR3 is 16 residues long. Germline lookup yields CDR1 SGHVS and CDR2 FNYEAQ. V was shortened by 5 bases and J by 4 bases, with 21 bases between the two germline ends. This CDR3 reads CASSPGIAFSRYEQYF. The CDR3 DNA follows: TGTGCCAGCAGCCCCGGAATAGCTTTCTCGAGATACGAGCAGTACTTC.

This clonotype was recorded many times. The chain recombines TRBV6-1 with TRBJ2-7; 9 nucleotides align to TRBD1. The V gene end was trimmed by 5 bases and the J gene end by 3 bases; junction bases not matched to a gene: 5. In germline, CDR1 is MNHNS, CDR2 SASEGT. This CDR3 has 14 amino acids. CDR3 DNA: TGTGCCAGCAGTTATCGGGGACAGGGCTACGAGCAGTACTTC. This sequence encodes CASSYRGQGYEQYF.

A few counts support this clonotype. This chain uses TRBV28 with TRBJ1-1; D not resolved. The V end was cut by 6 bases, the J end by 4 bases, with 9 bases between. The V gene's germline CDR1 is MDHEN and CDR2 SYDVKM. This CDR3 region has 12 residues. CDR3 sequence reads: CASSSVGTEAFF. CDR3 nucleotides: TGTGCCAGCAGCTCGGTGGGCACTGAAGCTTTCTTT.

This clonotype was detected many times. This chain uses TRBV5-1 with TRBJ2-3; 11 nucleotides align to TRBD2. The CDR3 is 16 amino acids. Trimming cost V 0 bases and J 3 bases; bases outside gene matches: 3. CDR1 and CDR2 from the germline V gene are SGHRS and YFSETQ. CDR3: CASSLVIAGGTDTQYF. CDR3 nucleotides: TGCGCCAGCAGCTTGGTGATAGCGGGAGGGACAGATACGCAGTATTTT.

This clonotype was observed a handful of times. The V call is TRBV6-2 or TRBV6-3, the J call TRBJ2-7; 9 nucleotides agree with TRBD1. CDR3 length equals 14 residues. Trimming removed 2 bases from V and 3 bases from J; junction bases left unmatched: 2. CDR1 MNHEY and CDR2 SVGEGT come from the germline V gene. The CDR3 spells CASSYRDRDYEQYF. CDR3 DNA sequence: TGTGCCAGCAGTTACCGGGACAGGGACTACGAGCAGTACTTC.

This clonotype was seen repeatedly, ten times or more. This chain connects TRBV20-1 to TRBJ2-3; no firm D call. With 7 bases removed from V and 2 bases from J, the gap between germline ends came to 19 bases. This CDR3 has 15 amino acids. Germline V lookup: CDR1 DFQATT, CDR2 SNEGSKA (reference sequence). CDR3 nucleotide sequence: TGCAGTGGAAGAGCGCCCACCCTAACCACAGATACGCAGTATTTT. It encodes CSGRAPTLTTDTQYF.

This clonotype was detected many times. The chain is built from TRBV27 and TRBJ1-1; 10 nucleotides align to TRBD1. Germline trimming cut 7 bases from V and 1 base from J; bases unmatched to any gene: 6. Germline CDR1 reads MNHEY; CDR2 reads SMNVEV (reference sequence). This CDR3 region has 15 residues. The chain's CDR3 is CASTRQGARNTEAFF. CDR3 sequence (DNA): TGTGCCAGCACCCGACAGGGGGCGAGGAACACTGAAGCTTTCTTT.

This clonotype was seen ten or more times. The CDR3 loop is CASSLSSRGGYTF. CDR3 sequence (DNA): TGTGCCAGCAGTTTATCCTCGCGGGGGGGCTACACCTTC. This rearrangement joins TRBV28 to TRBJ1-2; D might be TRBD1 (5 bases). Trimming cost V 1 base and J 8 bases, with 11 bases left between them. The CDR3 is 13 amino acids. Per the germline V gene, CDR1 is MDHEN and CDR2 is SYDVKM.

A few counts support this clonotype. The CDR3 is CASSRPDSASYNEQFF. CDR3 coding DNA: TGTGCCAGCAGCCGCCCGGATAGCGCCTCCTACAATGAGCAGTTCTTC. This chain uses TRBV9 with TRBJ2-1; tentative D call: TRBD2 (5 bases). V was cut by 4 bases and J by 0 bases, with 14 bases left in between. The CDR3 is made up of 16 amino acids. Germline values: CDR1 SGDLS, CDR2 YYNGEE. Supplemented by reference TRBV9 and TRBJ2-1, the full variable domain reads DSGVTQTPKHLITATGQRVTLRCSPRSGDLSVYWYQQSLDQGLQFLIQYYNGEERAKGNILERFSAQQFPDLHSELNLSSLELGDSALYFCASSRPDSASYNEQFFGPGTRLTVL.

The chain couples TRBV20-1 to TRBJ1-2; D gene ambiguous. This CDR3 has 12 residues. V lost 5 bases to trimming and J lost 3 bases, with 10 bases between them. CDR1 is DFQATT, CDR2 SNEGSKA, per germline (reference sequence). CDR3 residues: CSAGEEDYGYTF. The CDR3 DNA reads as TGCAGTGCTGGGGAGGAGGACTATGGCTACACCTTC.

The chain employs TRBV12-3 or TRBV12-4 and TRBJ2-5; 8 nucleotides align to TRBD2. The CDR3 totals 15 residues. The V gene end was trimmed by 2 bases and the J gene end by 7 bases; junction bases not matched to a gene: 9. The DNA of the CDR3 is TGTGCCAGCAGTTTAAATCCATCCCGGGGGGGGACCCAGTACTTC. Protein: CASSLNPSRGGTQYF.

This clonotype was seen ten or more times. The chain uses TRBV9 and TRBJ2-5; 7 bases line up with TRBD1. The CDR3 sequence is 16 residues long. V lost 0 bases and J lost 1; bases outside the gene matches: 6. Germline CDR1 reads SGDLS; CDR2 reads YYNGEE. In DNA, the CDR3 is TGTGCCAGCAGCGTAGCTACCCGGGACAGCCAAGAGACCCAGTACTTC. Amino acid sequence: CASSVATRDSQETQYF.

This clonotype has more than one count but fewer than ten. The rearrangement uses TRBV28 and TRBJ2-5, with D hard to call. The length of the CDR3 is 13 residues. The V gene lost 5 bases and the J gene lost 5 bases, with 12 bases spanning the gap. Germline CDR1 is MDHEN and CDR2 is SYDVKM. CDR3 in DNA: TGTGCCAGCAGTCCGAGATTTCGGGAGACCCAGTACTTC. It is translated as CASSPRFRETQYF.

The gene calls are TRBV20-1 and TRBJ2-1, with 9 bases fitting TRBD2. With 2 bases clipped from V and 0 bases from J, the junction kept 5 bases outside the gene matches. CDR1 is DFQATT, CDR2 SNEGSKA, per germline (reference sequence). The CDR3 runs to 16 residues. CDR3 amino acids: CSARSSGGSSYNEQFF. The CDR3, as DNA: TGCAGTGCTAGAAGTAGCGGGGGAAGCTCCTACAATGAGCAGTTCTTC.

To note about this clonotype: The limits of the CDR3 on the DNA are not certain, so only TCRdb's listed CDR3 is given. J is TRBJ1-1 and V is TRBV19. CDR1 and CDR2 from the germline V gene are LNHDA and SQIVND (reference sequence). The CDR3 extends over 23 residues, inclusive of both ends. The CDR3 here is CASSIADGDEQFFGPRTNTEAFF.

This clonotype was detected ten times or more. The rearrangement links TRBV5-1 to TRBJ1-1; D gene uncertain. Trimming left V 4 bases short and J 7 bases short, with 11 bases between. CDR3 size: 12 residues. The germline gives CDR1 SGHRS, CDR2 YFSETQ. As DNA, the CDR3 is TGCGCCAGCAGCGGGTCGAATATTGAAGCTTTCTTT. It yields the protein CASSGSNIEAFF.

Ten or more counts support this clonotype. This rearrangement joins TRBV28 to TRBJ2-2; perhaps TRBD1 as D (6 bases). The germline V gene encodes CDR1 MDHEN and CDR2 SYDVKM. V gave up 0 bases and J gave up 2 bases, with 7 bases separating them. The CDR3 covers 15 residues. The CDR3 here is CASSLWGANTGELFF. The CDR3 DNA sequence: TGTGCCAGCAGTTTATGGGGGGCCAACACCGGGGAGCTGTTTTTT.